These T cell receptor beta chains were read from a single sample in a study of T-cell memory formation after mild COVID-19. TCRdb itself ran the 5' RACE reads through MiXCR, one entry per CDR3 protein. This table holds a few hundred thousand distinct CDR3 sequences, roughly 17% found once. The sample taken for sequencing was PBMCs or a T cell subset sorted from them (not recorded which). Receptor source: a man aged 18 to 29 who had mild COVID-19 (a few samples of this study predate the infection). Cell type and time point are not known. CDR3s include the opening cysteine and the closing phenylalanine or tryptophan. Each record gives: J gene, V gene, D gene, clone size, CDR3 protein, CDR3 DNA. A D gene is named only where the DNA matches it firmly. The size of a clone is reported for some rows only, either as once, few or many, or as a class for expanded clones.

TRBJ2-3 TRBV4-3 - - CASSQVLGSTYTQYF TGCGCCAGCAGCCAAGTTTTGGGATCCACATATACGCAGTATTTT
TRBJ1-1 TRBV19 - many CASKSSGLVFGGTEAFF TGTGCCAGTAAGAGTTCCGGGCTGGTTTTTGGTGGCACTGAAGCTTTCTTT
TRBJ1-6 TRBV4-1 - - CASSQDLTSNSPLHF TGCGCCAGCAGCCAAGACCTGACATCTAACTCACCCCTCCACTTT
TRBJ1-6 TRBV18 - few CASSPTGKWTYNSPLHF TGTGCCAGCTCACCAACTGGCAAGTGGACCTATAATTCACCCCTCCACTTT
TRBJ1-4 TRBV6-5 TRBD1 - CASSSNGQGSGKLFF TGTGCCAGCAGCTCGAACGGACAGGGGAGTGGTAAACTGTTTTTT
TRBJ2-1 TRBV6-5 - - CASSYGIRGGNEQFF TGTGCCAGCAGTTACGGGATTAGAGGGGGAAATGAGCAGTTCTTC
TRBJ2-7 TRBV6-2/TRBV6-3 TRBD2 - CASTPGTRVYEQYF TGTGCCAGCACCCCGGGGACTAGAGTATACGAGCAGTACTTC
TRBJ1-1 TRBV6-5 - - CASSPPGRENTEAFF TGTGCCAGCAGTCCGCCCGGCAGGGAGAACACTGAAGCTTTCTTT
TRBJ1-5 TRBV20-1 - few CSARGLIRQPQHF TGCAGTGCTAGAGGACTTATCCGACAGCCCCAGCATTTT
TRBJ2-5 TRBV10-3 TRBD2 - CAISGGLAGREETQYF TGTGCCATCAGCGGGGGACTAGCGGGGCGAGAAGAGACCCAGTACTTC
TRBJ2-7 TRBV12-3/TRBV12-4 - few CASSFQGFYEQYF TGTGCCAGCAGTTTTCAGGGCTTTTACGAGCAGTACTTC
TRBJ2-1 TRBV5-1 TRBD1 - CASSLGTGADSYNEQFF TGCGCCAGCAGCTTGGGGACAGGAGCGGACTCCTACAATGAGCAGTTCTTC
TRBJ1-2 TRBV20-1 - - CSAPRDGYTF TGCAGTGCGCCGCGGGATGGCTACACCTTC
TRBJ2-2 TRBV6-5 TRBD2 few CASRLPPGGSTGELFF TGTGCCAGCAGACTCCCTCCGGGGGGAAGCACCGGGGAGCTGTTTTTT
TRBJ2-1 TRBV5-1 - few CASSLQGTDEQFF TGCGCCAGCAGCTTACAGGGAACGGATGAGCAGTTCTTC